Sequencing of this T cell receptor (beta chain) was carried out in a study of molecular identifiers for immune sequencing clone quantification. Preparation methods for the bulk TCR libraries were those previously described, with listed TCR primers. TCRdb re-derived calls from the PCR reads in MiXCR, one entry per CDR3 protein. The data hold 600,000 to 650,000 distinct CDR3 sequences, with 20% observed a single time. This clonotype was seen repeatedly, ten times or more. This CDR3 has 13 residues. V shed 6 bases and J shed 8 bases, with 16 bases lying between them. The sample was naive CD8+ T cells from blood, with Jurkat cell RNA spiked in. The sample's subset: FACS-sorted CD8+CD4-CCR7+CD45RA+ naive T cells. This sequence was found in a human donor in good health. Some libraries in this study had Jurkat cell RNA spiked in. V usage is TRBV12-3 or TRBV12-4 and J usage is TRBJ1-2; perhaps TRBD1 as D (6 bases). CDR3 coding DNA: TGTGCCAGCAGCCCTAGGGGGGCCAGCGGCTACACCTTC. The encoded protein is CASSPRGASGYTF.